The entry below describes one TCR beta chain. Its cognate antigen is unknown. This entry is derived from a study of T cell responses to AZD1222 COVID-19 vaccine. Study overall: Second-dose timings of about 4 or about 12 weeks were pooled. General study results and limits: In a largely white British group with more females than males, clonal diversity was possibly underestimated. CD4 TCRs associated with vaccination spanned spike, dominating at 160-218 and 743-854.

The V and J ends lost 0 bases and 7 bases, in that order; junction bases with no gene match: 11. Germline V gene lookup returns CDR1 SGDLS and CDR2 YYNGEE. This CDR3 spans 17 amino acids. This table comes from immunoSEQ multiplex PCR, and its TCRdb copy is limited to in-frame clones, with some not included. The sample includes some 150,000 clones, 90% of them seen just once. The input for sequencing was peripheral blood, taken on day 0 of AZD1222 vaccination. The source of this sequence is an adult in good health. V is TRBV9 and J is TRBJ2-1; 9 positions match TRBD1. The CDR3 region is CASSVVAVDRGANEQFF. The CDR3 bases are TGTGCCAGCAGCGTAGTGGCGGTGGACAGGGGTGCAAATGAGCAGTTCTTC.